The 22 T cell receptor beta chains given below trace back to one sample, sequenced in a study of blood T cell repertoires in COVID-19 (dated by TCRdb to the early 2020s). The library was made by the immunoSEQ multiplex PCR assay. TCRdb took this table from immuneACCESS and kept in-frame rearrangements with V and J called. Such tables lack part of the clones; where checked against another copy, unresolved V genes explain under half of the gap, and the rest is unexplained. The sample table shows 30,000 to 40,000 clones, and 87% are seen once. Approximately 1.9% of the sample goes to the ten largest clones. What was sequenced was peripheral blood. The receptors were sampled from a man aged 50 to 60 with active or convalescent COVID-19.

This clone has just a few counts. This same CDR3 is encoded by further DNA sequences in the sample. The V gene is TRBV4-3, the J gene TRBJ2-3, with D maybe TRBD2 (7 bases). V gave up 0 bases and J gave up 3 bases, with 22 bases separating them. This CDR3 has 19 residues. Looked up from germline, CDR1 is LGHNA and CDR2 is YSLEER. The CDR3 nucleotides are TGCGCCAGCAGCCAAGAAGGAAGGGGTGGGAGGGGGAGGACAGATACGCAGTATTTT. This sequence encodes CASSQEGRGGRGRTDTQYF.

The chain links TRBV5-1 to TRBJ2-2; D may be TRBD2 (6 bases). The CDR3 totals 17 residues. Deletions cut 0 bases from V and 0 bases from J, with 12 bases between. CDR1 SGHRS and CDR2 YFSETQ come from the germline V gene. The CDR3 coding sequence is TGCGCCAGCAGCTTGGAGAAGGGAGGAGCGAACACCGGGGAGCTGTTTTTT. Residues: CASSLEKGGANTGELFF.

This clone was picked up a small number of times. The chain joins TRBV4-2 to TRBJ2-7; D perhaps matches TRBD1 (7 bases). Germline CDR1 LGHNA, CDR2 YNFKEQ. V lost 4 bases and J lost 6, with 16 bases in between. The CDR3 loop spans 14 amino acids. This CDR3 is CASSRGTGTAEQYF. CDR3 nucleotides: TGTGCCAGCAGCCGCGGGACCGGGACAGCCGAGCAGTACTTC.

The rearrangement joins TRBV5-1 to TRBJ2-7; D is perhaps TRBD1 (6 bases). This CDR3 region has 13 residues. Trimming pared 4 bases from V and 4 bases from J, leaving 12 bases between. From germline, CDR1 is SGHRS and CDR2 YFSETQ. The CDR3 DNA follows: TGCGCCAGCAGCGCCGGGACACATTACGAGCAGTACTTC. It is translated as CASSAGTHYEQYF. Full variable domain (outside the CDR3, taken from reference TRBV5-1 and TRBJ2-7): KAGVTQTPRYLIKTRGQQVTLSCSPISGHRSVSWYQQTPGQGLQFLFEYFSETQRNKGNFPGRFSGRQFSNSRSEMNVSTLELGDSALYLCASSAGTHYEQYFGPGTRLTVT.

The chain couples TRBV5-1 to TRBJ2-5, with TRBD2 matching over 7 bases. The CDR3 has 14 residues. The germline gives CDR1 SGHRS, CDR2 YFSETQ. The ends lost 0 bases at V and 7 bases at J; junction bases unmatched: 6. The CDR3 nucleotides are TGCGCCAGCAGCTTGGATGCGGGAGCTTTGACCCAGTACTTC. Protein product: CASSLDAGALTQYF.

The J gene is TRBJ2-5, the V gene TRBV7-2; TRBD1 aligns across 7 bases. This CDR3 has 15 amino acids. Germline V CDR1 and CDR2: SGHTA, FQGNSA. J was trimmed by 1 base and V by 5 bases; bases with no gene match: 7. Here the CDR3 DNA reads TGTGCCAGCAGCACCATGGGACAGAGCCAAGAGACCCAGTACTTC. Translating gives CASSTMGQSQETQYF.

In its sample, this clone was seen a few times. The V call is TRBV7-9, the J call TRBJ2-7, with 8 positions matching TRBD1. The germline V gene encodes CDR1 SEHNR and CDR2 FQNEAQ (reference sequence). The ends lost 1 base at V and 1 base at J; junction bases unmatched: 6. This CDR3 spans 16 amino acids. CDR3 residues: CASSLGTGTGSYEQYF. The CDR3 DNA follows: TGTGCCAGCAGCTTAGGAACCGGGACAGGATCCTACGAGCAGTACTTC.

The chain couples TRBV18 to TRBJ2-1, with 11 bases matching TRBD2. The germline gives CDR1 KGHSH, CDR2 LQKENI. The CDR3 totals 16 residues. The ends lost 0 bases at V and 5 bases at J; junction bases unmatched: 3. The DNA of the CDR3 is TGTGCCAGCTCACCACCGGCTAGCGGGAGGAACAATGAGCAGTTCTTC. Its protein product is CASSPPASGRNNEQFF. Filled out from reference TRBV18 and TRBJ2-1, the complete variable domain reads NAGVMQNPRHLVRRRGQEARLRCSPMKGHSHVYWYRQLPEEGLKFMVYLQKENIIDESGMPKERFSAEFPKEGPSILRIQQVVRGDSAAYFCASSPPASGRNNEQFFGPGTRLTVL.

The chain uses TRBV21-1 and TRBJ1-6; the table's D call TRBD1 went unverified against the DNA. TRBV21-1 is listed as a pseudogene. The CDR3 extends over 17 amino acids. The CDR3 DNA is TGTGCCAGCAGCAAAGGACAGGGGCAAACTTATAATTCACCCCTCCACTTT. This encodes CASSKGQGQTYNSPLHF.

CDR3: CASSSRDRGEGETQYF. In nucleotides, the CDR3 is TGTGCCAGCAGTTCCCGGGACAGGGGGGAGGGAGAGACCCAGTACTTC. The chain is built from TRBV27 and TRBJ2-5; 11 bases map to TRBD1. This CDR3 has 16 amino acids. Trimming at V came to 4 bases and at J to 4 bases, leaving 8 bases not matched to a gene. CDR1 MNHEY and CDR2 SMNVEV come from the germline V gene (reference sequence).

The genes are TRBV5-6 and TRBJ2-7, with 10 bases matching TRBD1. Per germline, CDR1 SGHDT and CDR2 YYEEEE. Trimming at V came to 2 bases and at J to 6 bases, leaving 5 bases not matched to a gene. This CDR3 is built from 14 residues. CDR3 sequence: CASSFDGTGVEQYF. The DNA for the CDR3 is TGTGCCAGCAGCTTCGACGGGACAGGGGTCGAGCAGTACTTC. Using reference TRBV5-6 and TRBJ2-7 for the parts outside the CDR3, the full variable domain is DAGVTQSPTHLIKTRGQQVTLRCSPKSGHDTVSWYQQALGQGPQFIFQYYEEEERQRGNFPDRFSGHQFPNYSSELNVNALLLGDSALYLCASSFDGTGVEQYFGPGTRLTVT.

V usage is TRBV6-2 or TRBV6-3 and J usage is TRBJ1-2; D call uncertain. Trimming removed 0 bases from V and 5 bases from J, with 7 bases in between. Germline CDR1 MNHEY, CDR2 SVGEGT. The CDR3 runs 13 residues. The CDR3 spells CASSYSTIYGYTF. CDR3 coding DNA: TGTGCCAGCAGTTACTCGACAATTTATGGCTACACCTTC.

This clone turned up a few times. This CDR3 reads CASSTTGSNQPQHF. In DNA form, the CDR3 reads TGTGCCAGTAGTACCACAGGTAGCAATCAGCCCCAGCATTTT. This rearrangement joins TRBV19 to TRBJ1-5; D might be TRBD1 (5 bases). From germline, CDR1 is LNHDA and CDR2 SQIVND (reference sequence). Trimming stripped 4 bases from V and 0 bases from J, with 7 bases between. The CDR3 loop spans 14 amino acids.

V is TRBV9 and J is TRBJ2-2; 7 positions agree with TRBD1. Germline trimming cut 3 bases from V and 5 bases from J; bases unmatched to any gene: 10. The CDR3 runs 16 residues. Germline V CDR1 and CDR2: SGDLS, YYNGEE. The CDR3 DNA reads TGTGCCAGCAGCGCCTGGGGGACAGTCGGGACCGGGGAGCTGTTTTTT. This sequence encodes CASSAWGTVGTGELFF.

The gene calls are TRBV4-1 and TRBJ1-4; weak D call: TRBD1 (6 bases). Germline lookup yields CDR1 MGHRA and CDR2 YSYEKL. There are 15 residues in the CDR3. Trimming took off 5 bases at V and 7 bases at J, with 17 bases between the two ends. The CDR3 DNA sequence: TGCGCCAGCAGCAGACAAACAGGGAATGTTGAAAAACTGTTTTTT. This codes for CASSRQTGNVEKLFF.

The CDR3 nucleotides are TGTGCCAGCAGCGTAGGTAACTTACGTTCCGAGGGAGGGGAGCTGTTTTTT. It specifies CASSVGNLRSEGGELFF. The genes are TRBV9 and TRBJ2-2; maybe TRBD2 (5 bases). There are 17 residues in the CDR3. From germline, CDR1 is SGDLS and CDR2 YYNGEE. Trimming removed 0 bases from V and 8 bases from J, with 20 bases in between. Full variable domain (rest looked up from reference TRBV9 and TRBJ2-2): DSGVTQTPKHLITATGQRVTLRCSPRSGDLSVYWYQQSLDQGLQFLIQYYNGEERAKGNILERFSAQQFPDLHSELNLSSLELGDSALYFCASSVGNLRSEGGELFFGEGSRLTVL.

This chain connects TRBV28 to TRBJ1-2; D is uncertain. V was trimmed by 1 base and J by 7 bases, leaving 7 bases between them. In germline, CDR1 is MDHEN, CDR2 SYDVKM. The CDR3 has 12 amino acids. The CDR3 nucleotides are TGTGCCAGCAGTTTATCCCCTTCTGGCTACACCTTC. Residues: CASSLSPSGYTF.

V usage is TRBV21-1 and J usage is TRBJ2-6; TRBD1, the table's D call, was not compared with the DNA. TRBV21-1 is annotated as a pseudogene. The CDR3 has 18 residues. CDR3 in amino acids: CASSKDPGDDSGANVLTF. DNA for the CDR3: TGTGCCAGCAGCAAAGACCCAGGGGACGACTCTGGGGCCAACGTCCTGACTTTC.

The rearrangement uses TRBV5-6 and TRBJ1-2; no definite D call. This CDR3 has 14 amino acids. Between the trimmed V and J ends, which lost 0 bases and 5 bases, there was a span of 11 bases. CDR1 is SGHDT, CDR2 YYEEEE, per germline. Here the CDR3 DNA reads TGTGCCAGCAGCTTGGCCAGGCCTTCGTATGGCTACACCTTC. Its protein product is CASSLARPSYGYTF.

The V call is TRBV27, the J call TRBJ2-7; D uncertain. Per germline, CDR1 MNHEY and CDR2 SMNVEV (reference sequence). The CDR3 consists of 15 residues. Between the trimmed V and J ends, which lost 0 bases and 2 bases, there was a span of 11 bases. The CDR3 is CASSLSPPRAYEQYF. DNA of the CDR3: TGTGCCAGCAGTTTATCTCCCCCCCGCGCCTACGAGCAGTACTTC.

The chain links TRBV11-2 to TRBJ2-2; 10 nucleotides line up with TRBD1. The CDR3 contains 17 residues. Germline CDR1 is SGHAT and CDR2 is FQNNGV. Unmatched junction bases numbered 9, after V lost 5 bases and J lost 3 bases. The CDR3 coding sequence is TGTGCCAGCAGCCGCGGGGGGACAGGGGTGCACACCGGGGAGCTGTTTTTT. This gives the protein CASSRGGTGVHTGELFF.

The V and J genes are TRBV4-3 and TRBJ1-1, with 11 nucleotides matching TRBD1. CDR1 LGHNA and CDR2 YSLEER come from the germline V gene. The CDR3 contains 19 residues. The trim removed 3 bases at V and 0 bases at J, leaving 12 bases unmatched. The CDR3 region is CASSHTSGTGGRMNTEAFF. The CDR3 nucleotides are TGCGCCAGCAGCCATACCTCCGGGACAGGGGGAAGAATGAACACTGAAGCTTTCTTT.